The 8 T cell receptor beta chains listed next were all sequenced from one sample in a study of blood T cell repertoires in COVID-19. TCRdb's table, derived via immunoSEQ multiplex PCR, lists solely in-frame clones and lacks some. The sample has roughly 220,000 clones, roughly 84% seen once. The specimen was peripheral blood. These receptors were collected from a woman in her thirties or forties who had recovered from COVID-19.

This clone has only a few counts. The CDR3 DNA sequence: TGTGCCAGCAGACGCGGACAGGGCTTGAACACTGAAGCTTTCTTT. Protein: CASRRGQGLNTEAFF. The chain is built from TRBV6-4 and TRBJ1-1; TRBD1 agrees at 8 bases. This CDR3 spans 15 amino acids. V lost 6 bases to trimming and J lost 0 bases; unmatched junction nucleotides: 6. CDR1 and CDR2 (germline): MRHNA, SNTAGT.

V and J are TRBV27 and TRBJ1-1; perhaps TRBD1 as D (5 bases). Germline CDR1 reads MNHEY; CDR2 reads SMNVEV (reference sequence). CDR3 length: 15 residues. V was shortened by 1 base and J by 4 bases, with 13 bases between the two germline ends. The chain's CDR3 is CASSLLVGGGTEAFF. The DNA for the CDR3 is TGTGCCAGCAGTTTATTAGTTGGGGGGGGCACTGAAGCTTTCTTT.

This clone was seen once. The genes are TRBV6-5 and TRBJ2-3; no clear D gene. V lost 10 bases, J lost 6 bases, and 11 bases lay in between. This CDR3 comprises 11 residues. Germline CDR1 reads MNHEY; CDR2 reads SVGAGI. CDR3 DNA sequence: TGTGCCACCCTCCTTTCGGATACGCAGTATTTT. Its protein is CATLLSDTQYF.

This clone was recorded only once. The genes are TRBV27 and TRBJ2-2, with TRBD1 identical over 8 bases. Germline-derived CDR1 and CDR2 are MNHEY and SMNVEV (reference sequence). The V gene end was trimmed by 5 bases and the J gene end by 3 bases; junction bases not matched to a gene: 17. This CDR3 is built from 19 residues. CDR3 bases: TGTGCCAGCAGTCTCACTATATCAGGACAGGGCTGGGACACCGGGGAGCTGTTTTTT. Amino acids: CASSLTISGQGWDTGELFF.

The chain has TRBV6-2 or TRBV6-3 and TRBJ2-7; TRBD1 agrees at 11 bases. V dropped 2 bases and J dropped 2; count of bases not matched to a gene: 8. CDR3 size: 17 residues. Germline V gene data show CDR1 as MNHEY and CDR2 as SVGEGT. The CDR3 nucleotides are TGTGCCAGCAGTTACCCCATTGGACAGGGGGCAGCCTACGAGCAGTACTTC. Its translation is CASSYPIGQGAAYEQYF.

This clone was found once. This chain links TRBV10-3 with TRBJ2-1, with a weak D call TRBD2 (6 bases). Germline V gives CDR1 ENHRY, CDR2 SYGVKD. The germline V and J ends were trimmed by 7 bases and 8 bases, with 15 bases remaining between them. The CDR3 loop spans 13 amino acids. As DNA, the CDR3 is TGTGCCATCAAACCTAACTCGGGAGATGAGCAGTTCTTC. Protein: CAIKPNSGDEQFF.

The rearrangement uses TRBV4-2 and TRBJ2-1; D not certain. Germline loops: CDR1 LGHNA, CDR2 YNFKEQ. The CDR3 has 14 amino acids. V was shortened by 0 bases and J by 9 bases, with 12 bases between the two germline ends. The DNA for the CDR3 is TGTGCCAGCAGCCAAGATGATCGGCGGCCTGAGCAGTTCTTC. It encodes CASSQDDRRPEQFF.

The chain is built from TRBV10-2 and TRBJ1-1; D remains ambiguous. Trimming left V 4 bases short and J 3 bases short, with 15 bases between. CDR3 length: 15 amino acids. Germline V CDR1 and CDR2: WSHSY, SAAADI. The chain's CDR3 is CASSGVDFLDTEAFF. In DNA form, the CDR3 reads TGCGCCAGCAGTGGTGTCGACTTTTTGGACACTGAAGCTTTCTTT.